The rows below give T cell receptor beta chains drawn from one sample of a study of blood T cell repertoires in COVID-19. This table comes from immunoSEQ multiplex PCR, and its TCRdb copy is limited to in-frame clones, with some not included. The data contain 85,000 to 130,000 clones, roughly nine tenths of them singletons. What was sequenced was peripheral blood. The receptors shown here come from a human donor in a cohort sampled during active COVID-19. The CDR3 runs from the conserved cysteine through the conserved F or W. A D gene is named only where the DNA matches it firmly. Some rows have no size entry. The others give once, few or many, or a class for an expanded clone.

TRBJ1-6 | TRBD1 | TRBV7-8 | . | TGTGCCAGCACCCGCTTGGGGACAGGGGTATATTCACCCCTCCACTTT | CASTRLGTGVYSPLHF
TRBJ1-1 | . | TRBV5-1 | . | TGCGCCAGCAGCTCGTACAGGGCCACGAACACTGAAGCTTTCTTT | CASSSYRATNTEAFF
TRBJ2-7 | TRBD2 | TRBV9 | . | TGTGCCAGCAGCGTAGATCGGGTAGCGGGAGGGCCCGGCGAGCAGTACTTC | CASSVDRVAGGPGEQYF
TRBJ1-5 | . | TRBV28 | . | TGTGCCAGCACCAACAGCCGCAATCAGCCCCAGCATTTT | CASTNSRNQPQHF
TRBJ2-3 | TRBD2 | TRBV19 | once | TGTGCCAGTAGTACTCGACTAGCGGAAATCACAGATACGCAGTATTTT | CASSTRLAEITDTQYF
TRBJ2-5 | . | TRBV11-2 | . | TGTGCCAGCAGCTTAGGGGAGGTTGAGACCCAGTACTTC | CASSLGEVETQYF
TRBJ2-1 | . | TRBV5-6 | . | TGTGCCAGCAGCTTGCGTACTGCAAACAATGAGCAGTTCTTC | CASSLRTANNEQFF
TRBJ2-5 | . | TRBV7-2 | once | TGTGCCAGCAGCTTCCAACGGGAGACCCAGTACTTC | CASSFQRETQYF
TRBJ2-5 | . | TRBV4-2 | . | TGTGCCAGCAGCCCCGGGGGACGGGACCAAGAGACCCAGTACTTC | CASSPGGRDQETQYF
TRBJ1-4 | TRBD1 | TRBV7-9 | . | TGTGCCAGCAGCGCAGGGGGGCGAGGGAACGAAAAACTGTTTTTT | CASSAGGRGNEKLFF
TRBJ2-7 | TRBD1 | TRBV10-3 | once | TGTGCCATCAGTGGAGGACAGGAGCTGAATACCTACGAGCAGTACTTC | CAISGGQELNTYEQYF
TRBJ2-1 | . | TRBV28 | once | TGTGCCAGCAGTTTTGCGTTGCGAGGAGCTAGTGAGCAGTTCTTC | CASSFALRGASEQFF
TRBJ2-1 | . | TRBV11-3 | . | TGTGCCAGCAGCCCAACTATGCTATTGGGGGCGCTCCCCTACAATGAGCAGTTCTTC | CASSPTMLLGALPYNEQFF
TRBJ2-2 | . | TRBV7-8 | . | TGTGCCAGCAGCTTAGGCACTAGTTCGTCCGGGGAGCTGTTTTTT | CASSLGTSSSGELFF
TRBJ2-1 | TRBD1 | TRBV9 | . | TGTGCCAGCAGCGTAGGAGGGGGCGGTGAGCAGTTCTTC | CASSVGGGGEQFF
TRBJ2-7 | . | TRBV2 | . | TGTGCCAGCAGGAGGACAGCGCTCTACGAGCAGTACTTC | CASRRTALYEQYF
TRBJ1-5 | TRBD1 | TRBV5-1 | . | TGCGCCAGCAGCTCGGACGGGACAGATCAGCCCCAGCATTTT | CASSSDGTDQPQHF
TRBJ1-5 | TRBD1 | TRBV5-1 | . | TGCGCCAGCAGCGGGGGACAGGCGGGTCAGCCCCAGCATTTT | CASSGGQAGQPQHF
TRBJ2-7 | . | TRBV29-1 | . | TGCAGCGTTGAAATTGGCGGGCACGAGCAGTACTTC | CSVEIGGHEQYF
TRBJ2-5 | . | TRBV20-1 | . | TGCAGTGAGAGCCGATCGGAGACCCAGTACTTC | CSESRSETQYF
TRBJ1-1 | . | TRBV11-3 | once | TGTGCCAGCAGCTCGACAGTTCCGAACACTGAAGCTTTCTTT | CASSSTVPNTEAFF
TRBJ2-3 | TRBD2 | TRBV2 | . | TGTGCCAGCAGTGAAGCTGGAGCGGGGGTCACAGATACGCAGTATTTT | CASSEAGAGVTDTQYF
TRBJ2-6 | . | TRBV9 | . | TGTGCCAGCAGCTCTGGGCAGGGGAGACCCCGGGTAGGCTCTGGGGCCAACGTCCTGACTTTC | CASSSGQGRPRVGSGANVLTF
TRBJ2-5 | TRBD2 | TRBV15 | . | TGTGCCACCAGCAGTTTAGCGGGAGTCCAAGAGACCCAGTACTTC | CATSSLAGVQETQYF
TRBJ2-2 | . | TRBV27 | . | TGTGCCAGCAGTTTTACCGGGACACTGAACACCGGGGAGCTGTTTTTT | CASSFTGTLNTGELFF
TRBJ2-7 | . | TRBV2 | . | TGTGCCAGCAGTACACCGGGACTTACCTACGAGCAGTACTTC | CASSTPGLTYEQYF
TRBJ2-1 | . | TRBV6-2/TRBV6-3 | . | TGTGCCAGCAGTCTCGTAGCGGATTACAATGAGCAGTTCTTC | CASSLVADYNEQFF
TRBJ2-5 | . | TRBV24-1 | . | TGTGCCACCAGTGAGAAGGGGGGGCACCAAGAGACCCAGTACTTC | CATSEKGGHQETQYF
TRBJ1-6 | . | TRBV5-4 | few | TGTGCCAGCAGCTCCTTGGGAGGGGATTCACCCCTCCACTTT | CASSSLGGDSPLHF
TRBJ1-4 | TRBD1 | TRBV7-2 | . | TGTGCCAGCAGTTCGCCCGGACAGGGAAGCGAAAAACTGTTTTTT | CASSSPGQGSEKLFF
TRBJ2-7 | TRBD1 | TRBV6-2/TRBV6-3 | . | TGTGCCAGCAGTTACCCGGGGACAGGCGAGCAGTACTTC | CASSYPGTGEQYF
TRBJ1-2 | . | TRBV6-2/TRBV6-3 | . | TGTGCCAGCAGTTACTCTCGGGGATACTATGGCTACACCTTC | CASSYSRGYYGYTF
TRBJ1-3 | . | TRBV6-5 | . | TGTGCCAGCAGCCTAAGGGGCTTTGGAAACACCATATATTTT | CASSLRGFGNTIYF
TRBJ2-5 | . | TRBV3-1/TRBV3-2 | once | TGTGCCAGGCAAACTCCAACCACAGGGAGAGGGACCCAGTACTTC | CARQTPTTGRGTQYF
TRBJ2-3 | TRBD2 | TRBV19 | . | TGTGCCACCTCGGGGGGGAGTCCAGGCACAGATACGCAGTATTTT | CATSGGSPGTDTQYF
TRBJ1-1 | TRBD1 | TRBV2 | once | TGTGCCAGCAGTAACAGGGGGACGACTGAAGCTTTCTTT | CASSNRGTTEAFF
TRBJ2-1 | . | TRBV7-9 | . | TGTGCCAGCAGTCTCCCCAGGAACAATGAGCAGTTCTTC | CASSLPRNNEQFF
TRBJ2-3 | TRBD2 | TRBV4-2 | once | TGTGCCAGCAGCCAAGAGGGGGCGGGGGGGCCCGGAGATACGCAGTATTTT | CASSQEGAGGPGDTQYF
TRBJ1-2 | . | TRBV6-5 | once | TGTGCCAGCAGGAGTATAGGGGGGGATGGCTACACCTTC | CASRSIGGDGYTF
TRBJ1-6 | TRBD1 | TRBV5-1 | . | TGCGCCAGCAGCCTCGTTTCGGGACAGTATAATTCACCCCTCCACTTT | CASSLVSGQYNSPLHF
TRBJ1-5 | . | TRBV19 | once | TGTGCCAGTAGTCTACCCCCTACGCTCGGTCAGCCCCAGCATTTT | CASSLPPTLGQPQHF
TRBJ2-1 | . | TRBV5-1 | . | TGCGCCAGCAGCTTGGAAATATCCCGGGGTGAGCAGTTCTTC | CASSLEISRGEQFF
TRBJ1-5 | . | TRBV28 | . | TGTGCCAGCAATGGTGGGCAGCGGAATCAGCCCCAGCATTTT | CASNGGQRNQPQHF
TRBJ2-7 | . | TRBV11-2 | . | TGTGCCAGCAGCCCGTCCTACGAGCAGTACTTC | CASSPSYEQYF
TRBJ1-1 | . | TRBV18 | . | TGTGCCAGCTCACCACGGGGAGACTCGAACACTGAAGCTTTCTTT | CASSPRGDSNTEAFF
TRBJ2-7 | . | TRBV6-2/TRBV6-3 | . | TGTGCCAGCAGTGACAGTTACGAGCAGTACTTC | CASSDSYEQYF
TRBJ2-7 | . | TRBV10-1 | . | TGCGCCAGCAGTGATTCTTCTTACGAGCAGTACTTC | CASSDSSYEQYF
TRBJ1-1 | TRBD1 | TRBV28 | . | TGTGCCAGCAGTTCCGGACAGGGATGGACTGAAGCTTTCTTT | CASSSGQGWTEAFF
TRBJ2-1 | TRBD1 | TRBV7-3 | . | TGTGCCAGCAGCGTCACGGGACAGGGTATAGGTGAGCAGTTCTTC | CASSVTGQGIGEQFF
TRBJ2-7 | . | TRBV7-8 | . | TGTGCCAGCAGCTTAGTTCCCCCCCGAGGGCACGAGCAGTACTTC | CASSLVPPRGHEQYF
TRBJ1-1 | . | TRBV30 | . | TGTGCCTGGTTTTTGGCTAGACGGCTGACCACTGAAGCTTTCTTT | CAWFLARRLTTEAFF
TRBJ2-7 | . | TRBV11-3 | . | TGTGCCAGCAGCCGACCCCGCCAGGCGAGCGGCTACGAGCAGTACTTC | CASSRPRQASGYEQYF
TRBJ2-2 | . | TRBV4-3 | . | TGCGCCAGCAGCCAAGTGTGGTGGAGCCTCCTTGATCCGGGCACCGGGGAGCTGTTTTTT | CASSQVWWSLLDPGTGELFF